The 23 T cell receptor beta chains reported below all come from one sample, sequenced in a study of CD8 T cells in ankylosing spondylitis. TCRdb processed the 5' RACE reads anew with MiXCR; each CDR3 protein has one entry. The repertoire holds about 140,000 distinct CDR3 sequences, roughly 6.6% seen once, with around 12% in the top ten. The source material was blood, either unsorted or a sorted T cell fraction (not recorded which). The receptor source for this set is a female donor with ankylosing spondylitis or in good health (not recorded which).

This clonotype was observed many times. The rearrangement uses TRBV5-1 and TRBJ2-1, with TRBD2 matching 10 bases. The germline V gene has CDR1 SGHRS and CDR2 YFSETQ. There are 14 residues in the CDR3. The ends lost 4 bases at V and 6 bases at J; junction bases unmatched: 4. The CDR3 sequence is CASSPSGGRNEQFF. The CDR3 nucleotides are TGCGCCAGCAGCCCTAGCGGGGGCCGCAATGAGCAGTTCTTC.

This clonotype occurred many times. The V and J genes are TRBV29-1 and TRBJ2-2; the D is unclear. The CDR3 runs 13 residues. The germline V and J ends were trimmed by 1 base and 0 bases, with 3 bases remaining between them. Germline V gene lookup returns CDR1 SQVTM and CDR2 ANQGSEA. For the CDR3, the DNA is TGCAGCGTTGAAGGCCCGAACACCGGGGAGCTGTTTTTT. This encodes CSVEGPNTGELFF.

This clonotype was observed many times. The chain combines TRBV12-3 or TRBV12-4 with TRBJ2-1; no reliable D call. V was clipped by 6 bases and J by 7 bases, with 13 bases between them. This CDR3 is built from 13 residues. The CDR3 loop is CASRLKTGNEQFF. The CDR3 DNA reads TGTGCCAGCAGACTTAAGACTGGGAATGAGCAGTTCTTC.

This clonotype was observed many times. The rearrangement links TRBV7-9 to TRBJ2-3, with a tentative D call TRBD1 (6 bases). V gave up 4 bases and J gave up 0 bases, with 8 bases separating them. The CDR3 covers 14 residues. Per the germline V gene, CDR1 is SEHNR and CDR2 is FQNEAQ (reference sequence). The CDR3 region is CASSWTASTDTQYF. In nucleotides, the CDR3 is TGTGCCAGCAGCTGGACAGCAAGCACAGATACGCAGTATTTT.

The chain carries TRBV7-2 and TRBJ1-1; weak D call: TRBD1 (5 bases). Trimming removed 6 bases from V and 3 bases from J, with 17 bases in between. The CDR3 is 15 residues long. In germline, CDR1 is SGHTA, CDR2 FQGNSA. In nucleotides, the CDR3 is TGTGCCAGCAGGCCAAACCGACGGGGGGACACTGAAGCTTTCTTT. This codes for CASRPNRRGDTEAFF. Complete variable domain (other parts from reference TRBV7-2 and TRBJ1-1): GAGVSQSPSNKVTEKGKDVELRCDPISGHTALYWYRQSLGQGLEFLIYFQGNSAPDKSGLPSDRFSAERTGGSVSTLTIQRTQQEDSAVYLCASRPNRRGDTEAFFGQGTRLTVV.

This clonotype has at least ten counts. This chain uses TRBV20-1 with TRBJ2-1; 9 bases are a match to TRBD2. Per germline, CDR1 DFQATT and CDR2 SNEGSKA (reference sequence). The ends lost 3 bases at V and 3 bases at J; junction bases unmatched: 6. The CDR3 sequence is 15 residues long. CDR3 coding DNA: TGCAGTGCTAGGTCCCTAGCGGGAAACTACAATGAGCAGTTCTTC. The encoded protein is CSARSLAGNYNEQFF.

CDR3 loop: CASSLTPAAGELFF. Here the CDR3 DNA reads TGTGCCAGCAGCTTAACTCCGGCCGCCGGGGAGCTGTTTTTT. The chain uses TRBV11-3 and TRBJ2-2; the D is unclear. Trimming cost V 2 bases and J 6 bases, with 10 bases left between them. CDR1 and CDR2 (germline): SGHNT, YENEEA. This CDR3 region has 14 residues. Full variable domain (missing parts from reference TRBV11-3 and TRBJ2-2): EAGVVQSPRYKIIEKKQPVAFWCNPISGHNTLYWYLQNLGQGPELLIRYENEEAVDDSQLPKDRFSAERLKGVDSTLKIQPAELGDSAVYLCASSLTPAAGELFFGEGSRLTVL.

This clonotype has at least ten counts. The CDR3 nucleotides read TGCAGCGTAGCCGTAGGCCCTGGGCTTAATTCACCCCTCCACTTT. The encoded protein is CSVAVGPGLNSPLHF. The gene calls are TRBV29-1 and TRBJ1-6; D ambiguous. With 6 bases removed from V and 6 bases from J, the gap between germline ends came to 18 bases. Germline values: CDR1 SQVTM, CDR2 ANQGSEA. There are 15 residues in the CDR3.

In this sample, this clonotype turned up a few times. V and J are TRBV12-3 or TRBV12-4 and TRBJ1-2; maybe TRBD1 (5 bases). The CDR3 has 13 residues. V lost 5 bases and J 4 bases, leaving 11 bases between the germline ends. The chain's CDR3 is CASSLRDRYGYTF. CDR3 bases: TGTGCCAGCAGTCTTAGGGACCGCTATGGCTACACCTTC.

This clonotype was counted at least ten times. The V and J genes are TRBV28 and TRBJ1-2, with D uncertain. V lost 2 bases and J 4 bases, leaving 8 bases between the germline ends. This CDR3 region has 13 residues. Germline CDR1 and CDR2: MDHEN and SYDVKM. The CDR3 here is CASSLTLSYGYTF. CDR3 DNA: TGTGCCAGCAGTTTAACCTTGAGCTATGGCTACACCTTC.

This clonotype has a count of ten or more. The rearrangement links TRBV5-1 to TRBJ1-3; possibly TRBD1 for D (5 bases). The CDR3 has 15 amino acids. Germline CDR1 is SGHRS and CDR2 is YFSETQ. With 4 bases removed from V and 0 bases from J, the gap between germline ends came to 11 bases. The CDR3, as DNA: TGCGCCAGCAGCCCGACAGTGAACTCTGGAAACACCATATATTTT. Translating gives CASSPTVNSGNTIYF.

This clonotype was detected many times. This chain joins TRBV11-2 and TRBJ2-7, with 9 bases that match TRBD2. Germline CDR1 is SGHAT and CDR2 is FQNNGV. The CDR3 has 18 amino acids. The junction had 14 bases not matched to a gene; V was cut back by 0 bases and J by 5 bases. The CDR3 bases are TGTGCCAGCAGCTTAGAAAGGTTAGGCGGGGGGGCCTTGAACGAGCAGTACTTC. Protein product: CASSLERLGGGALNEQYF.

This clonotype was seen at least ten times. The CDR3 DNA sequence: TGCGCCAGCAGCCTGGGACCTCTATACAATGAGCAGTTCTTC. The encoded protein is CASSLGPLYNEQFF. The chain combines TRBV5-1 with TRBJ2-1; D might be TRBD1 or TRBD2, each matching 5 bases. The CDR3 covers 14 residues. The germline V gene has CDR1 SGHRS and CDR2 YFSETQ. Trimming left V 4 bases short and J 4 bases short, with 12 bases between.

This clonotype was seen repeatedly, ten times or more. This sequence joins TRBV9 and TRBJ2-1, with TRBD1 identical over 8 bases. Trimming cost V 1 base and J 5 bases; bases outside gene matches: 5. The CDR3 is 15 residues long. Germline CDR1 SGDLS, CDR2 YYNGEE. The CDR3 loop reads CASSVQGALDNEQFF. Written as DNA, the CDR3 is TGTGCCAGCAGCGTACAGGGGGCGCTTGACAATGAGCAGTTCTTC.

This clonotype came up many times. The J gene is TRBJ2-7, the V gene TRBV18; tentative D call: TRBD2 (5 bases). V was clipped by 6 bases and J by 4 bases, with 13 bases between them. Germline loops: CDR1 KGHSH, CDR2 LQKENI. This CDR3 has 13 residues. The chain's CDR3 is CASSGDYLYEQYF. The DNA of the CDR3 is TGTGCCAGCTCCGGGGATTACCTATACGAGCAGTACTTC. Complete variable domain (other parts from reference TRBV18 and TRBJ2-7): NAGVMQNPRHLVRRRGQEARLRCSPMKGHSHVYWYRQLPEEGLKFMVYLQKENIIDESGMPKERFSAEFPKEGPSILRIQQVVRGDSAAYFCASSGDYLYEQYFGPGTRLTVT.

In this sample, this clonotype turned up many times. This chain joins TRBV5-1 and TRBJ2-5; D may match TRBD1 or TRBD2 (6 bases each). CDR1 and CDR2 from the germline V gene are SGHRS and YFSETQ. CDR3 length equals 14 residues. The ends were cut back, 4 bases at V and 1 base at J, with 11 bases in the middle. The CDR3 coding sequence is TGCGCCAGCAGCCGGAGGGGGGCCCAAGAGACCCAGTACTTC. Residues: CASSRRGAQETQYF.

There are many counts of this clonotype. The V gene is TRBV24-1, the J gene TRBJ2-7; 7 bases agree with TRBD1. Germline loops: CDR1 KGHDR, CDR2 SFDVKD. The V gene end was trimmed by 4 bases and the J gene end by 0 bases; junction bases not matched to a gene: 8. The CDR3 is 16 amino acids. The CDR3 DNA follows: TGTGCCACCAGTGACCCGGACAGGATGAGCTCCTACGAGCAGTACTTC. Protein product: CATSDPDRMSSYEQYF.

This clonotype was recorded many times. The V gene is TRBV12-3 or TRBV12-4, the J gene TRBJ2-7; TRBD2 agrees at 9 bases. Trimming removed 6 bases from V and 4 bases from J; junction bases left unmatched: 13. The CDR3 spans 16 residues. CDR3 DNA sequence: TGTGCCAGCAGCTCTTCTGGCGGGGGGGCGAAGTACGAGCAGTACTTC. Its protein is CASSSSGGGAKYEQYF.

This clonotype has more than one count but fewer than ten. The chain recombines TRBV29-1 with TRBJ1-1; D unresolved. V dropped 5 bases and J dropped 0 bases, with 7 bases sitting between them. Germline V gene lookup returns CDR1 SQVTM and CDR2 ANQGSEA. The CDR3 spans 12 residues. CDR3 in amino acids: CSVRTLNTEAFF. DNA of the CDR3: TGCAGCGTTCGGACCTTGAACACTGAAGCTTTCTTT. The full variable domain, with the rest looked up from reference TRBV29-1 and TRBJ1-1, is SAVISQKPSRDICQRGTSLTIQCQVDSQVTMMFWYRQQPGQSLTLIATANQGSEATYESGFVIDKFPISRPNLTFSTLTVSNMSPEDSSIYLCSVRTLNTEAFFGQGTRLTVV.

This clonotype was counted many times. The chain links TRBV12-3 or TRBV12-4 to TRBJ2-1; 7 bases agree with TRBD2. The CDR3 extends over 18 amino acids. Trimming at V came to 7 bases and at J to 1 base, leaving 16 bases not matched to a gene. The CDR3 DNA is TGTGCCAGCAAAGGGGCGCGGGGGAAGGAAGAGTCCTACAATGAGCAGTTCTTC. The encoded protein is CASKGARGKEESYNEQFF.

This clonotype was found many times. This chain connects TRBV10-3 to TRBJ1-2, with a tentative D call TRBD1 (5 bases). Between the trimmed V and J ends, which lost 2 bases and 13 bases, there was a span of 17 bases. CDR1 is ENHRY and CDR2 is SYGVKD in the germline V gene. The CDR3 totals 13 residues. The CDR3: CAISETDKLTTTF. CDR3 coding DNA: TGTGCCATCAGTGAGACGGACAAGTTGACAACCACCTTC.

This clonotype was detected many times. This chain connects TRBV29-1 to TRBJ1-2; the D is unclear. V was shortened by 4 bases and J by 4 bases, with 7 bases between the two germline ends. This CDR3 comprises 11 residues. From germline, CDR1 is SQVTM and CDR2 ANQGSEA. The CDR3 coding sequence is TGCAGCGTTGGGGCTCTCTATGGCTACACCTTC. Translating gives CSVGALYGYTF. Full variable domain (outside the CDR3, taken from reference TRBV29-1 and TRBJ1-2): SAVISQKPSRDICQRGTSLTIQCQVDSQVTMMFWYRQQPGQSLTLIATANQGSEATYESGFVIDKFPISRPNLTFSTLTVSNMSPEDSSIYLCSVGALYGYTFGSGTRLTVV.

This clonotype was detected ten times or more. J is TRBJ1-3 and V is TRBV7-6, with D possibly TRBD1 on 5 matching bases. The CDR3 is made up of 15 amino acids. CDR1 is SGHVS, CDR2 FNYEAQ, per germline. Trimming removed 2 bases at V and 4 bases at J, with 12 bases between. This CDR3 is CASSLNIGDGNTIYF. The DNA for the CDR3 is TGTGCCAGCAGCTTAAATATAGGGGACGGAAACACCATATATTTT.